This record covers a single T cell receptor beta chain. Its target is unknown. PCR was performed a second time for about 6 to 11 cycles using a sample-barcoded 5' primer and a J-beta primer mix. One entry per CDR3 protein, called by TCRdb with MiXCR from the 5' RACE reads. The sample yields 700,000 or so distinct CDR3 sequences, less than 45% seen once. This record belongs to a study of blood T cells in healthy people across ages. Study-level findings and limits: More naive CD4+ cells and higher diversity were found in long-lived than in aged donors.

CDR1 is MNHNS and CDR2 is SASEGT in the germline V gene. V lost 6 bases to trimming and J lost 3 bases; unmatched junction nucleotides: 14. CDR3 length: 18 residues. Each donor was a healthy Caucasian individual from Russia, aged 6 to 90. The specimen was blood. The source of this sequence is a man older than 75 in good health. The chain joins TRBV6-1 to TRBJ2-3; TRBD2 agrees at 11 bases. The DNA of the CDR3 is TGTGCCAGCAGACGAAAACTAGCGGGAGCCCAGGTGACAGATACGCAGTATTTT. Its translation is CASRRKLAGAQVTDTQYF.